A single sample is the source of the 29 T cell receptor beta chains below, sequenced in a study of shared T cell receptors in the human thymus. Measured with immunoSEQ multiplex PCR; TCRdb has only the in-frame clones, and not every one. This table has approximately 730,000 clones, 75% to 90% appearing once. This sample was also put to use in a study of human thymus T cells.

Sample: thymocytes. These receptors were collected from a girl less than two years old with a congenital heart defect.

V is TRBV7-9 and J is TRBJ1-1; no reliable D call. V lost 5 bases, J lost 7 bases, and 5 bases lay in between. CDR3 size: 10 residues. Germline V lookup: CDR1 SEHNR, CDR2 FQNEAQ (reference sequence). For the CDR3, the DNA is TGTGCCAGCAGCCAGGTTGAAGCTTTCTTT. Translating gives CASSQVEAFF.

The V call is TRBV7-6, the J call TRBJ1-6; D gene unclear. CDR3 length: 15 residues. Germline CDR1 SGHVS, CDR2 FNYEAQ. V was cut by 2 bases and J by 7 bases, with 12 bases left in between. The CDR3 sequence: CASSLSSVPNSPLHF. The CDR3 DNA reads TGTGCCAGCAGCTTATCGAGCGTTCCCAATTCACCCCTCCACTTT.

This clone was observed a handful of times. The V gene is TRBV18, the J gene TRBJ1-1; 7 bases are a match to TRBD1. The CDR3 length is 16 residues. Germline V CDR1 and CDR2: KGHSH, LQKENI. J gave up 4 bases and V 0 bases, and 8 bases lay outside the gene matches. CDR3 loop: CASSPPAPTGVTEAFF. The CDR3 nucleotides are TGTGCCAGCTCACCACCCGCACCTACAGGGGTCACTGAAGCTTTCTTT.

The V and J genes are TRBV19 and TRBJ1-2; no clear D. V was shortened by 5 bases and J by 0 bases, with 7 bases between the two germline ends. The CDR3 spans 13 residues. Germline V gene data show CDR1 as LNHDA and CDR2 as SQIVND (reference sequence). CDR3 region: CASSPGTNYGYTF. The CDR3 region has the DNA TGTGCCAGTAGTCCCGGGACTAACTATGGCTACACCTTC.

CDR3 sequence (DNA): TGTGCCAGTAGTGAAGCTAGCGGCACAGATACGCAGTATTTT. Its protein is CASSEASGTDTQYF. The gene calls are TRBV19 and TRBJ2-3; a weak D match, TRBD2 (6 bases). Germline CDR1 and CDR2: LNHDA and SQIVND (reference sequence). Trimming removed 5 bases at V and 1 base at J, with 10 bases between. The CDR3 totals 14 residues.

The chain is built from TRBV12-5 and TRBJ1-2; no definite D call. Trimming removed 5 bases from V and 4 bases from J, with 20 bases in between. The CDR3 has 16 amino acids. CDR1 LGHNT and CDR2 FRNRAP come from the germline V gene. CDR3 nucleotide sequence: TGTGCTAGTGGTCAAACCTGGAGGCAGCTGGGCTATGGCTACACCTTC. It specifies CASGQTWRQLGYGYTF.

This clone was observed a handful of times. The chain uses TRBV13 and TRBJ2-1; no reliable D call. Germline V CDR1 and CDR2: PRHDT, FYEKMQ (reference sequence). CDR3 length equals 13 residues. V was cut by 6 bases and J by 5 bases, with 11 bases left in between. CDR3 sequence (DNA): TGTGCCAGCAGTCATCAGGAAAACAATGAGCAGTTCTTC. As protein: CASSHQENNEQFF.

The CDR3 protein is CSVASGGTTDTQYF. CDR3 sequence (DNA): TGCAGCGTTGCTAGCGGGGGGACCACAGATACGCAGTATTTT. V usage is TRBV29-1 and J usage is TRBJ2-3; TRBD2 matches at 11 bases. The CDR3 consists of 14 residues. CDR1 is SQVTM, CDR2 ANQGSEA, per germline. J gave up 2 bases and V 4 bases, and 2 bases lay outside the gene matches.

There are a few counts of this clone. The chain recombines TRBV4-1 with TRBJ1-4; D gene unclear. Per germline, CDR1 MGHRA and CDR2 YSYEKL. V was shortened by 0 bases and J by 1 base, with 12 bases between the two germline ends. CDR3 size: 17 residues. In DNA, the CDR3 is TGCGCCAGCAGCCAAGATATGTCTAAGAAAACTAATGAAAAACTGTTTTTT. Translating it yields CASSQDMSKKTNEKLFF.

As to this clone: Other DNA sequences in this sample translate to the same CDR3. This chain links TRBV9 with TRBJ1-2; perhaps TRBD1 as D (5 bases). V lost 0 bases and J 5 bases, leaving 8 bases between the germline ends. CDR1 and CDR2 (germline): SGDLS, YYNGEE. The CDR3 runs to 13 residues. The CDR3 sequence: CASSVGQGYGYTF. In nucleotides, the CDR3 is TGTGCCAGCAGCGTAGGTCAGGGTTATGGCTACACCTTC.

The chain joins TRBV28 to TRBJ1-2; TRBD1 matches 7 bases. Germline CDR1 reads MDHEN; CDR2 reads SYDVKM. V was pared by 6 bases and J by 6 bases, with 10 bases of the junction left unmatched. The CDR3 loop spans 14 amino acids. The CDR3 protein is CASRSREQGDGYTF. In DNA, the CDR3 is TGTGCCAGCAGATCGCGAGAGCAGGGGGATGGCTACACCTTC.

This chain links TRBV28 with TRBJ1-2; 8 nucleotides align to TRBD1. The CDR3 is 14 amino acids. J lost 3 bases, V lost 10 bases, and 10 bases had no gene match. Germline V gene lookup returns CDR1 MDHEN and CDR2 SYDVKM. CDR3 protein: CATRTGSLDYGYTF. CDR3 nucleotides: TGTGCCACCAGGACAGGGTCTTTGGACTATGGCTACACCTTC.

Here the CDR3 reads CASSLAGGAGNTIYF. The CDR3 region has the DNA TGTGCCAGCAGCTTAGCAGGGGGTGCTGGAAACACCATATATTTT. This chain uses TRBV7-6 with TRBJ1-3; TRBD1 is a possible D gene (6 bases). The V gene lost 0 bases and the J gene lost 2 bases, with 8 bases spanning the gap. The CDR3 consists of 15 residues. CDR1 and CDR2 from the germline V gene are SGHVS and FNYEAQ.

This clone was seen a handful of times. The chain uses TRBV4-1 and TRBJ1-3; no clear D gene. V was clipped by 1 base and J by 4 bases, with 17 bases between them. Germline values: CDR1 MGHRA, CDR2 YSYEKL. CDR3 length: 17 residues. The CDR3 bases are TGCGCCAGCAGCCAAGTTTACTACGGCGTCCCAGGAAACACCATATATTTT. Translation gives CASSQVYYGVPGNTIYF.

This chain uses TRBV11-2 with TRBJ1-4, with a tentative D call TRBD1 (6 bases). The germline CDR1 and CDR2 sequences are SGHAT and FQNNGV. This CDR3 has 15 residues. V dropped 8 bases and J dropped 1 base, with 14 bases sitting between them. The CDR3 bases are TGTGCCAGCCGTGACAGGCATGAAACTAATGAAAAACTGTTTTTT. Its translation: CASRDRHETNEKLFF. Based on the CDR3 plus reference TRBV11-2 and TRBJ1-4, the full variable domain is EAGVAQSPRYKIIEKRQSVAFWCNPISGHATLYWYQQILGQGPKLLIQFQNNGVVDDSQLPKDRFSAERLKGVDSTLKIQPAKLEDSAVYLCASRDRHETNEKLFFGSGTQLSVL.

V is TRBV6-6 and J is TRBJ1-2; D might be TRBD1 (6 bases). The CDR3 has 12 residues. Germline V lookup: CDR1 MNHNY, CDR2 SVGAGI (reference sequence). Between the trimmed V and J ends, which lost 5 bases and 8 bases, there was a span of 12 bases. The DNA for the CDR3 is TGTGCCAGCAGTCACAGGGATCGAGGCTACACCTTC. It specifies CASSHRDRGYTF.

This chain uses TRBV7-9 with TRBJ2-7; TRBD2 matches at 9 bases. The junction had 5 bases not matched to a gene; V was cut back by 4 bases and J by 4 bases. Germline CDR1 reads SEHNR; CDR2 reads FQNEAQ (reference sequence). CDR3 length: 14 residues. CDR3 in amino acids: CASSSSGVYYEQYF. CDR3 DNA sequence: TGTGCCAGCAGCTCTAGCGGGGTTTATTACGAGCAGTACTTC.

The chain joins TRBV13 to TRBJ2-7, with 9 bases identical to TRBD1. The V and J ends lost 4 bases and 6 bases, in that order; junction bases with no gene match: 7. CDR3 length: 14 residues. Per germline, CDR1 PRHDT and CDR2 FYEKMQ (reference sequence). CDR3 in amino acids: CASSSRTGEIEQYF. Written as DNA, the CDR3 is TGTGCCAGCAGCTCAAGGACAGGGGAAATCGAGCAGTACTTC.

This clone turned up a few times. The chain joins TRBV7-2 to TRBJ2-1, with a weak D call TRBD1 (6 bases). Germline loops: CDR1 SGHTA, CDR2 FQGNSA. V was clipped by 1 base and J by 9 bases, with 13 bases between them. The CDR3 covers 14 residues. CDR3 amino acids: CASSLVGEGGEQFF. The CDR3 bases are TGTGCCAGCAGCTTAGTTGGGGAAGGGGGTGAGCAGTTCTTC.

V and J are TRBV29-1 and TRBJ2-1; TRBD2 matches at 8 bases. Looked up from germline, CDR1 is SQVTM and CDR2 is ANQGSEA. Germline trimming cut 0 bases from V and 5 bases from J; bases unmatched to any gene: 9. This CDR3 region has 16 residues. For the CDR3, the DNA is TGCAGCGTTGAAGATTTAGCGGGGTTGAGGAACAATGAGCAGTTCTTC. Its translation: CSVEDLAGLRNNEQFF.

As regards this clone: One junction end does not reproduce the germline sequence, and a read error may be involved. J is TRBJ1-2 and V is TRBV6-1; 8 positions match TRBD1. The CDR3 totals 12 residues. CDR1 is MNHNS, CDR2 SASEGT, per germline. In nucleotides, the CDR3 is TGTGCCAGCAGAGGGACAGGTACTCAAGAGCCCTTC. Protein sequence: CASRGTGTQEPF.

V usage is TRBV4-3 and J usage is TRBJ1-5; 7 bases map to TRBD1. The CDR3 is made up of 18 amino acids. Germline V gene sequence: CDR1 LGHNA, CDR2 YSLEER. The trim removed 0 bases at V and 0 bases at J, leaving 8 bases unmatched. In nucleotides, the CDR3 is TGCGCCAGCAGCCAAGATTACACAGGGGTCGATAGCAATCAGCCCCAGCATTTT. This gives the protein CASSQDYTGVDSNQPQHF.

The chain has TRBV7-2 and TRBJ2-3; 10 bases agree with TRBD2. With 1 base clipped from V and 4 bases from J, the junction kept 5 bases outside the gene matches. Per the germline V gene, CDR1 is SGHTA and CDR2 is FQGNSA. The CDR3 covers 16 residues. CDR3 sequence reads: CASSLEKAGGADTQYF. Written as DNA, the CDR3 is TGTGCCAGCAGCTTAGAGAAAGCGGGGGGGGCAGATACGCAGTATTTT.

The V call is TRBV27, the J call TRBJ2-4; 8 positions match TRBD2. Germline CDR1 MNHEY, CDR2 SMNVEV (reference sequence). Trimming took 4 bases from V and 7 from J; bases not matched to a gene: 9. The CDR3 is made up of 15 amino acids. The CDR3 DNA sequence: TGTGCCAGCAGTTCCGAACGGGGGGGTCAGAACATTCAGTACTTC. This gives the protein CASSSERGGQNIQYF.

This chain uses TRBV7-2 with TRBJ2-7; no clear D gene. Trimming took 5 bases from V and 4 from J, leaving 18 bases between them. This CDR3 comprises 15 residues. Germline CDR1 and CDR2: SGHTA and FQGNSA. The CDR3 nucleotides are TGTGCCAGCAGCCCAACTTCGCCCCCTTTATACGAGCAGTACTTC. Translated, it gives CASSPTSPPLYEQYF. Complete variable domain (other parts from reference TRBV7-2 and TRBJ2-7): GAGVSQSPSNKVTEKGKDVELRCDPISGHTALYWYRQSLGQGLEFLIYFQGNSAPDKSGLPSDRFSAERTGGSVSTLTIQRTQQEDSAVYLCASSPTSPPLYEQYFGPGTRLTVT.

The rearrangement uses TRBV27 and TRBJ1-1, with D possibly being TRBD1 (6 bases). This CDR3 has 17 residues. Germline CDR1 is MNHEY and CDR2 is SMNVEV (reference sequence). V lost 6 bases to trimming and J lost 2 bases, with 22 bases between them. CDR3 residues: CASSSNLWTDPNTEAFF. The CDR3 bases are TGTGCCAGCAGCTCCAACCTATGGACAGATCCCAACACTGAAGCTTTCTTT.

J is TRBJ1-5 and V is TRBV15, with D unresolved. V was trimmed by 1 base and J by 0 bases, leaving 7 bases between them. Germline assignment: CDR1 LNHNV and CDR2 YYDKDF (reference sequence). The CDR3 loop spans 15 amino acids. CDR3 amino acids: CATSRVNGSNQPQHF. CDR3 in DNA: TGTGCCACCAGCAGAGTCAACGGTAGCAATCAGCCCCAGCATTTT.

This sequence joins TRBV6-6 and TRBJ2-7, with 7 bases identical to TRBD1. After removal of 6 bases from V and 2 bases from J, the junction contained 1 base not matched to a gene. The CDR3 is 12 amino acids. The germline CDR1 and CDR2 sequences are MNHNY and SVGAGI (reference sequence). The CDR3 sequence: CASRTGAYEQYF. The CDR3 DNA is TGTGCCAGCAGAACAGGGGCCTACGAGCAGTACTTC.

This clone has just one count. Here the CDR3 DNA reads TGTGCCAGCAAATGGACACCGAATATCGAGAATGAAAAACTGTTTTTT. Its protein product is CASKWTPNIENEKLFF. The chain combines TRBV2 with TRBJ1-4; the D gene is possibly TRBD1 (5 bases). V was pared by 7 bases and J by 5 bases, with 20 bases between. In germline, CDR1 is SNHLY, CDR2 FYNNEI. CDR3 length: 16 amino acids. Full variable domain (outside the CDR3, taken from reference TRBV2 and TRBJ1-4): EPEVTQTPSHQVTQMGQEVILRCVPISNHLYFYWYRQILGQKVEFLVSFYNNEISEKSEIFDDQFSVERPDGSNFTLKIRSTKLEDSAMYFCASKWTPNIENEKLFFGSGTQLSVL.